This TCR beta chain was documented in a study of blood T cell repertoires in COVID-19. Study at large: Spain, Italy and the United States supplied samples that represented acute and convalescent COVID-19. T cells, B-cell-depleted T cells, or PBMCs supplied cDNA or gDNA.

How the authors handled the data: Nucleated cell counts were estimated from reference gene primer amplification. Generated by immunoSEQ multiplex PCR, the TCRdb table keeps only in-frame clones and is missing some. The V and J calls and the clone size are those of that table, but D and trimming were determined from the DNA. The sample records over 200,000 clones, about 90% being singletons. From germline, CDR1 is SQVTM and CDR2 ANQGSEA. The CDR3 sequence is 13 residues long. The germline V and J ends were trimmed by 3 bases and 4 bases, with 12 bases remaining between them. The receptor's source is a woman between 55 and 75 years old with acute or convalescent COVID-19. V and J are TRBV29-1 and TRBJ1-1; D may be TRBD1 (5 bases). The sequenced sample was peripheral blood. The DNA of the CDR3 is TGCAGCGTTGATTCGGGGGGGAGCACTGAAGCTTTCTTT. Translated: CSVDSGGSTEAFF.